A selection of T cell receptor beta chains follows, all from one sample in a study of human T cells and chemical hapten exposure. TCRdb recomputed calls from the 5' RACE reads with MiXCR, one row per CDR3 protein. Of 81,000 or so distinct CDR3 sequences in the sample, under 10% were seen once. All receptors come from a male donor in good health. The conserved cysteine and the conserved F or W are not part of the CDR3 here. The D gene is left open where the match is weak.

j_call	v_call	d_call	cdr3_aa
TRBJ1-1	TRBV5-1	.	ASSLGPASGNTEAF
TRBJ2-1	TRBV23-1	.	ASSQSRQAVPSYNEQF
TRBJ2-3	TRBV6-6	TRBD1	ASTRTGIKDTQY
TRBJ1-1	TRBV4-1	.	ASSQFPVDGGTEAF
TRBJ2-5	TRBV7-2	.	ASSPTGTHQETQY
TRBJ1-1	TRBV29-1	.	SAGGAEAF
TRBJ2-1	TRBV7-9	TRBD2	ASSSGSGGSYNEQF
TRBJ2-5	TRBV27	.	ASSRGCEETQY
TRBJ1-5	TRBV19	.	ASRSGQRDQPQH
TRBJ2-7	TRBV6-2/TRBV6-3	TRBD2	ASSSSTSGTREQY
TRBJ2-3	TRBV5-4	.	ASSPDYGTDTQY
TRBJ1-5	TRBV11-2	.	ASSLERNQPQH
TRBJ1-4	TRBV5-1	TRBD1	ASSFGQATNEKLF
TRBJ2-4	TRBV28	.	ASRSTGSKNIQY
TRBJ2-7	TRBV27	.	ASSLLRPTPFSYEQY
TRBJ2-3	TRBV20-1	TRBD2	SARRKNSGSNPDTQY
TRBJ2-1	TRBV29-1	TRBD2	SVLGLASRGPVEQF
TRBJ1-5	TRBV7-8	.	ASSTTGVSATLPLSNQPQH
TRBJ2-7	TRBV7-9	.	ASSEGEGVNYEQY
TRBJ2-7	TRBV4-3	TRBD1	ASRVGTGYEQY
TRBJ1-1	TRBV7-9	.	AAWDFLNTEAF
TRBJ2-4	TRBV16	TRBD1	ASSQGPDRGPFLAKNIQY
TRBJ1-1	TRBV20-1	.	SAEAGVTEAF
TRBJ1-1	TRBV29-1	.	SVGRRMNTEAF
TRBJ1-1	TRBV29-1	.	SVVRRAGMNTEAF
TRBJ2-1	TRBV7-6	.	ASSLSAFYNEQF
TRBJ1-4	TRBV27	.	ASSSGGSWEKLF
TRBJ2-1	TRBV14	.	ASSPKTSNVLLNEQF
TRBJ1-1	TRBV20-1	.	SARIPEAGTEAF
TRBJ2-7	TRBV11-2	TRBD1	ASSFGPTGRPREQY
TRBJ2-7	TRBV4-3	.	ASSQEGPGSSYEQY
TRBJ2-5	TRBV7-9	.	ASEMTEQETQY
TRBJ2-5	TRBV6-1	.	ASGSRAREETQY
TRBJ2-3	TRBV4-2	.	ASSQDPDRLSTDTQY
TRBJ1-3	TRBV7-2	.	ASSSLIGGQPGNTIY
TRBJ1-5	TRBV6-1	.	ASKTMGGLSNQPQH
TRBJ1-1	TRBV5-8	TRBD1	ASSPGLQGARDRETEAF
TRBJ2-5	TRBV2	.	ASSGQSETQY
TRBJ1-5	TRBV20-1	TRBD1	SARERGGGNQPQH